This T cell receptor (beta chain) comes out of a study of T cells in Graves' hyperthyroidism and ophthalmopathy. TCR beta CDR3 regions were amplified from RNA transcripts. The HTBI set primed first-round TCR CDR3 RT-PCR. TCRdb re-analysed the multiplex PCR reads in MiXCR, keeping a single row per CDR3 protein. Counted here are about 640,000 distinct CDR3 sequences, more than 12% occurring once; the ten biggest clones make up around 12%. Ophthalmopathy patients had moderate-to-severe active disease, CAS ≥3, NOSPECS ≥4, and disease duration under 3 months. Fresh peripheral blood, about 9.6 ml, yielded the PBMCs. The germline V gene encodes CDR1 MDHEN and CDR2 SYDVKM. This CDR3 region has 14 residues. Trimming pared 8 bases from V and 7 bases from J, leaving 21 bases between.

The sequencing input was blood. The rearrangement joins TRBV28 to TRBJ2-7; D might be TRBD2 (7 bases). This clonotype originated in a woman between 50 and 59 years old with Graves' ophthalmopathy. In nucleotides, the CDR3 is TGTGCCAGCGGGAGGGACGGGGGGCTACGGGAGCAGTACTTC. Translated: CASGRDGGLREQYF. Full variable domain (rest looked up from reference TRBV28 and TRBJ2-7): DVKVTQSSRYLVKRTGEKVFLECVQDMDHENMFWYRQDPGLGLRLIYFSYDVKMKEKGDIPEGYSVSREKKERFSLILESASTNQTSMYLCASGRDGGLREQYFGPGTRLTVT.